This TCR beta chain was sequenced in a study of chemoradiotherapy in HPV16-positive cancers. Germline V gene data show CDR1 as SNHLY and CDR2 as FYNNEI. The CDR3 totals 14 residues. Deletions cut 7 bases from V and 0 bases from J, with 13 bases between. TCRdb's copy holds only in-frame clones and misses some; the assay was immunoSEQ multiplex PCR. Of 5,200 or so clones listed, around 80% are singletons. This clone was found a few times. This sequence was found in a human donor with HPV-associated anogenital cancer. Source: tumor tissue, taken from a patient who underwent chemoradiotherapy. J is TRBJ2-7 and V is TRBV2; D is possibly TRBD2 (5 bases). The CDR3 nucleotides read TGTGCCAGCACCAGTAGCGTGAACTCCTACGAGCAGTACTTC. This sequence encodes CASTSSVNSYEQYF.